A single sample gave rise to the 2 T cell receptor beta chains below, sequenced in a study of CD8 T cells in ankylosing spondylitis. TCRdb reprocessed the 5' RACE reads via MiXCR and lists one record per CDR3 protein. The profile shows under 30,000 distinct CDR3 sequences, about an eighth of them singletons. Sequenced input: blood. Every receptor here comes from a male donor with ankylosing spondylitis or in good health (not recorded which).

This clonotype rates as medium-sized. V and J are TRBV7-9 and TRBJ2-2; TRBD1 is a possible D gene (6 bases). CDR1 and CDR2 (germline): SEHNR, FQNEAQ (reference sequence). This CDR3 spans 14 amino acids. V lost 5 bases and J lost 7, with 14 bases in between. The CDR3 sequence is CASSPGWGHGELFF. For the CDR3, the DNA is TGTGCCAGCAGCCCCGGTTGGGGGCACGGGGAGCTGTTTTTT.

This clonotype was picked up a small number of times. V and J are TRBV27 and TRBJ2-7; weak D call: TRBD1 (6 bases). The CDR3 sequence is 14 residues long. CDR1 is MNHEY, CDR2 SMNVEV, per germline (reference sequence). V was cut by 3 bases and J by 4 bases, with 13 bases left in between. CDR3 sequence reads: CASSFSQGRYEQYF. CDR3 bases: TGTGCCAGCAGTTTTTCACAGGGCAGATACGAGCAGTACTTC.